By share of the sample, the clone carrying this T cell receptor beta chain is medium-sized. The antigen remains undetermined. Mouse gene names and germline throughout. Read data end 1 residue before the CDR3 end; the end is taken from the germline J gene. Generated by immunoSEQ multiplex PCR, the TCRdb table keeps only in-frame clones and is missing some. Among approximately 8,200 clones listed, roughly 46% were seen once. The data are from a study of tissue T cells after allogeneic stem cell transplantation. Study results and limitations: In patients and mice, blood and spleen missed much of tissue repertoire.

The germline V gene has CDR1 FNHDT and CDR2 SITEND (reference sequence). The CDR3 is 13 residues long. V shed 2 bases and J shed 4 bases, with 7 bases lying between them. Time point: mouse harvest day 7 after allogeneic transplant. Each mouse received 10^7 T-cell-depleted marrow cells plus 10^6 splenic CD5+ T cells by tail vein. The sequenced sample consisted of skin. V is TRBV19 and J is TRBJ2-1; D call uncertain. This clonotype was sampled from a female BALB/c mouse given C57BL/6 T cells with graft-versus-host disease after an allogeneic hematopoietic cell transplant. The sequenced CDR3 bases are TGTGCCAGCAGTATTAGAGGATATGCTGAGCAGTTC. Its protein product is CASSIRGYAEQF. The full CDR3 is CASSIRGYAEQFF.